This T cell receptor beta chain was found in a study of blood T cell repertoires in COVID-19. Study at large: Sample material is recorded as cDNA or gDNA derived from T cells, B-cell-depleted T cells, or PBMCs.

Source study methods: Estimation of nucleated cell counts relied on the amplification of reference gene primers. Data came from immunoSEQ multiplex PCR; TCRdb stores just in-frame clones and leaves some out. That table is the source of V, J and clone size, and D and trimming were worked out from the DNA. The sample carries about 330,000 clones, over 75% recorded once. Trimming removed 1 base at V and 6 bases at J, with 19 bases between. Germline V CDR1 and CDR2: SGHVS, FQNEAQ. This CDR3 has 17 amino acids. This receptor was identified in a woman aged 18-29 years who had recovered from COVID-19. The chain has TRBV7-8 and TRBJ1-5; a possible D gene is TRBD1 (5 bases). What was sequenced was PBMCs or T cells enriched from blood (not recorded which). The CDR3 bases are TGTGCCAGCAGCTTAGAAGCAGGGTCGGGAGTGGGTCAGCCCCAGCATTTT. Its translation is CASSLEAGSGVGQPQHF.